The sequence of this T cell receptor beta chain was determined in a study of cytomegalovirus exposure and HLA in healthy donors. Findings and limits, study-wide: In an earlier analysis, about 87% or about 30%: the productive usage of most TCR beta V segments.

CDR3 length: 14 amino acids. Losses at the gene ends were 5 bases for V and 4 bases for J; bases not matched to a gene: 5. CDR1 and CDR2 from the germline V gene are GTSNPN and SVGIG (reference sequence). With 60 Vbeta and 13 Jbeta primers, the PCR was carried out. Source study methods: As a later analysis found, there were around 86 million unique TCR beta chains, of which 8.5 million to 13 million were shared. This table comes from immunoSEQ multiplex PCR, and its TCRdb copy is limited to in-frame clones, with some not included. Clone size and the V and J calls come from that table; the DNA yielded D and trimming. The data contain about 140,000 clones, around 80% of them seen just once; the ten biggest clones take up about 10%. As concerns this clone: Antigen specificity is unknown.

The J gene is TRBJ1-5, the V gene TRBV30; the match to TRBD1 covers 10 bases. This TCR was recovered from a young man in good health and CMV-seropositive. Sample: PBMCs. In nucleotides, the CDR3 is TGTGCCTGGGGGGGACAGGGGATTAATCAGCCCCAGCATTTT. Amino acids: CAWGGQGINQPQHF.